This TCR beta chain derives from a study of T cell responses to AZD1222 COVID-19 vaccine. General study findings and limits: Clonal diversity may have been underestimated, and the donors were mostly white British, with more females than males.

The CDR3 spans 15 residues. The V segment lost 3 bases and the J segment 0 bases; nucleotides outside the gene matches: 2. The germline V gene has CDR1 ENHRY and CDR2 SYGVKD. As concerns this clone: Antigen: not known.

The method was immunoSEQ multiplex PCR; TCRdb's version includes in-frame clones alone and lacks a portion of them. The sample consists of 80,000 to 100,000 clones, approximately 85% of them appearing once. The sequence was obtained from an adult who received the AZD1222 COVID-19 vaccine. V gene TRBV10-3 combines with J gene TRBJ2-1; 7 bases line up with TRBD2. The sample consisted of peripheral blood, taken 28 days after the second AZD1222 dose. CDR3 nucleotides: TGTGCCATCAGTGATTGGGGGGGCTCCTACAATGAGCAGTTCTTC. Its protein is CAISDWGGSYNEQFF.